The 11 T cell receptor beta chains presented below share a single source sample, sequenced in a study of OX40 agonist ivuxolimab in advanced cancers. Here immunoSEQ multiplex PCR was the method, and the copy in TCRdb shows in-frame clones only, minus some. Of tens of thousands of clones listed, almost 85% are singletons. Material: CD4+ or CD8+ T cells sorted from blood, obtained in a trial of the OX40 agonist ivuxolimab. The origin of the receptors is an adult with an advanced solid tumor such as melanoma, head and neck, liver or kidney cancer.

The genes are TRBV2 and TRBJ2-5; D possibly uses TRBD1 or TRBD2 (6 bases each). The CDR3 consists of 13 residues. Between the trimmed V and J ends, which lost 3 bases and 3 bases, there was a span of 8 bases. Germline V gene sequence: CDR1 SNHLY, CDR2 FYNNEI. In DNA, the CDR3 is TGTGCCAGCAGTGAGAGGGGGGAAGAGACCCAGTACTTC. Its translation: CASSERGEETQYF. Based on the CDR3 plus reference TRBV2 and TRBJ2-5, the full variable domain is EPEVTQTPSHQVTQMGQEVILRCVPISNHLYFYWYRQILGQKVEFLVSFYNNEISEKSEIFDDQFSVERPDGSNFTLKIRSTKLEDSAMYFCASSERGEETQYFGPGTRLLVL.

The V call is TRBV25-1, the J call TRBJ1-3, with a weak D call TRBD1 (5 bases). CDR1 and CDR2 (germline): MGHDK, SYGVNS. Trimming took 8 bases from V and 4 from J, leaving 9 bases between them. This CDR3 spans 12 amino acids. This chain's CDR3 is CASGDGGNTIYF. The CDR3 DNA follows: TGTGCCAGCGGGGACGGGGGAAACACCATATATTTT.

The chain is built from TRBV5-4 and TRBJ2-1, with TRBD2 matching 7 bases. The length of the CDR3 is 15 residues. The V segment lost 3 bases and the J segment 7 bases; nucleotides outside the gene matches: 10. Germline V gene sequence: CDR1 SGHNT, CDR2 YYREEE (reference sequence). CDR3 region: CASSSGLSRSNEQFF. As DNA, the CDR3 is TGTGCCAGCAGCTCGGGACTATCCAGGTCTAATGAGCAGTTCTTC. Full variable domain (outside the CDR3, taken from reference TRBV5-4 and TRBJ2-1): ETGVTQSPTHLIKTRGQQVTLRCSSQSGHNTVSWYQQALGQGPQFIFQYYREEENGRGNFPPRFSGLQFPNYSSELNVNALELDDSALYLCASSSGLSRSNEQFFGPGTRLTVL.

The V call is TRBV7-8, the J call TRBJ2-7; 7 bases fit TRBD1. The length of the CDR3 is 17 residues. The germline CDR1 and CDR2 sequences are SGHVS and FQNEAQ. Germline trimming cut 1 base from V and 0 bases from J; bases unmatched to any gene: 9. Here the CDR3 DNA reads TGTGCCAGCAGCTTAGTTCGAGGACAGGCGAGCTCCTACGAGCAGTACTTC. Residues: CASSLVRGQASSYEQYF.

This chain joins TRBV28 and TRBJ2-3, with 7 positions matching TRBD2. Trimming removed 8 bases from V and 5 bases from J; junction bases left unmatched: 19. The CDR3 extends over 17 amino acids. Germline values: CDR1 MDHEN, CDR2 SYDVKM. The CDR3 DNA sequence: TGTGCCAGCCCTCAGGGCGGGAGCCCCTCACTTGGAGATACGCAGTATTTT. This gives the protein CASPQGGSPSLGDTQYF.

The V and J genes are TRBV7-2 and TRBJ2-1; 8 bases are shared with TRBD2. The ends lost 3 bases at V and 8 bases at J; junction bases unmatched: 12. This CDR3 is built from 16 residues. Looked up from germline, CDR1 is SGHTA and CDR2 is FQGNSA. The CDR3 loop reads CASSFLLAGGLHEQFF. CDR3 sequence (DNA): TGTGCCAGCAGCTTCTTGTTGGCGGGGGGCCTCCATGAGCAGTTCTTC.

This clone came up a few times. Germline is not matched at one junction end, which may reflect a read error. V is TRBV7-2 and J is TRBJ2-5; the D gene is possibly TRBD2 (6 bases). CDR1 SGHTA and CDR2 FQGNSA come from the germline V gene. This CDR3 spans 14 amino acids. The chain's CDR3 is CASSFGGSQKTQYF. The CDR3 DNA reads TGTGCCAGCAGCTTCGGGGGAAGCCAAAAGACCCAGTACTTC.

In DNA form, the CDR3 reads TGTGCCAGCTCACCCGAGACAGGGTTGGCCAAAAACATTCAGTACTTC. It translates to CASSPETGLAKNIQYF. This chain links TRBV18 with TRBJ2-4; TRBD1 agrees at 7 bases. The V gene end was trimmed by 3 bases and the J gene end by 1 base; junction bases not matched to a gene: 6. CDR3 length: 16 residues. CDR1 is KGHSH and CDR2 is LQKENI in the germline V gene.

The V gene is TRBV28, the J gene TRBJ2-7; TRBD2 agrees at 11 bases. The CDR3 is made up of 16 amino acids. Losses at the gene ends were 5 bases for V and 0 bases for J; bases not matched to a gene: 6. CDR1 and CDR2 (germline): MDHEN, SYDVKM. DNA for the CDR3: TGTGCCAGCAGTACTCGGACTAGCGGGTCCTCCTACGAGCAGTACTTC. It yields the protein CASSTRTSGSSYEQYF.

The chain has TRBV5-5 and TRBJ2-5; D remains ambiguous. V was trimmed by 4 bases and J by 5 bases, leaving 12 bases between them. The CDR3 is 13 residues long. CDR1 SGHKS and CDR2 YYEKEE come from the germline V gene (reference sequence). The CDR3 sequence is CASSATTLETQYF. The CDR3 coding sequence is TGTGCCAGCAGCGCGACGACCTTGGAGACCCAGTACTTC.

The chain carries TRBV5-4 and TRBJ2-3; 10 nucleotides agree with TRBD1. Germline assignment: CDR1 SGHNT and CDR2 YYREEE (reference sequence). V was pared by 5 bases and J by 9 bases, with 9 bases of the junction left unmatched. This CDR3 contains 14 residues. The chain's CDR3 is CASRSTTGGETQYF. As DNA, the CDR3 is TGTGCCAGCAGGTCGACGACAGGGGGCGAGACGCAGTATTTT.